This T cell receptor (beta chain) was captured by sequencing in a study of cytomegalovirus exposure and HLA in healthy donors. General study results and limits: Rare sequences made up most TCRs, while some public TCRs were found in many donors.

Worth noting for this clone: What it binds is unknown. An end of the junction differs from the germline gene, which may be a read error.

Primers for the PCR totalled 60 Vbeta and 13 Jbeta. Repertoires were generated with immunoSEQ multiplex PCR, while TCRdb's copy carries only in-frame clones and drops some. The table lists roughly 130,000 clones, around 83% of them singletons. Germline CDR1 reads MNHEY; CDR2 reads SVGAGI. The CDR3 covers 15 residues. The gene calls are TRBV6-5 and TRBJ2-7; TRBD1 aligns across 10 bases. This sequence was found in a woman in her late teens or twenties in good health and CMV-seropositive. Sample: PBMCs. CDR3 sequence (DNA): TGTGCCAGCAGGTCCGGGACAGGGGCCTCCCACGAGCAGTACTTC. It codes for CASRSGTGASHEQYF.